The 19 T cell receptor beta chains listed next were all sequenced from one sample in a study of shared clonotypes between healthy human individuals. The table came from immunoSEQ multiplex PCR; TCRdb's copy has only in-frame clones and leaves some out. The table includes about 1 million clones, about three quarters detected once. The sequencing input was memory CD4+ T cells sorted from blood. The subset here: CD45RA-negative fraction. All receptors derive from a man younger than 35 in good health.

The chain is built from TRBV7-6 and TRBJ2-5; TRBD1 might be the D (6 bases). Trimming left V 1 base short and J 5 bases short, with 14 bases between. Germline-derived CDR1 and CDR2 are SGHVS and FNYEAQ. The CDR3 extends over 15 amino acids. CDR3 region: CASSLVRTALETQYF. The CDR3 DNA is TGTGCCAGCAGCTTAGTAAGGACAGCCCTGGAGACCCAGTACTTC. Full variable domain (remainder filled in from reference TRBV7-6 and TRBJ2-5): GAGVSQSPRYKVTKRGQDVALRCDPISGHVSLYWYRQALGQGPEFLTYFNYEAQQDKSGLPNDRFSAERPEGSISTLTIQRTEQRDSAMYRCASSLVRTALETQYFGPGTRLLVL.

The chain joins TRBV2 to TRBJ1-5; D remains unclear. CDR3 size: 13 residues. Germline CDR1 is SNHLY and CDR2 is FYNNEI. V was trimmed by 8 bases and J by 4 bases, leaving 12 bases between them. The CDR3 DNA reads as TGTGCCAGCCAAGGACCGGGGAATCAGCCCCAGCATTTT. It translates to CASQGPGNQPQHF.

The genes are TRBV5-1 and TRBJ2-5; either TRBD1 or TRBD2 may fit D (5 bases each). Deletions cut 4 bases from V and 1 base from J, with 17 bases between. Germline V lookup: CDR1 SGHRS, CDR2 YFSETQ. This CDR3 is built from 16 residues. The CDR3 spells CASSRGPSLGQETQYF. The CDR3 DNA reads as TGCGCCAGCAGCAGGGGACCTTCCTTGGGCCAAGAGACCCAGTACTTC.

This CDR3 is CASSPRGGTGELFF. The CDR3 region has the DNA TGTGCCAGCAGCCCACGGGGTGGGACCGGGGAGCTGTTTTTT. V gene TRBV7-9 combines with J gene TRBJ2-2; tentative D call: TRBD2 (5 bases). The V gene lost 5 bases and the J gene lost 5 bases, with 12 bases spanning the gap. The CDR3 extends over 14 amino acids. The germline CDR1 and CDR2 sequences are SEHNR and FQNEAQ (reference sequence). The full variable domain, with the rest looked up from reference TRBV7-9 and TRBJ2-2, is DTGVSQNPRHKITKRGQNVTFRCDPISEHNRLYWYRQTLGQGPEFLTYFQNEAQLEKSRLLSDRFSAERPKGSFSTLEIQRTEQGDSAMYLCASSPRGGTGELFFGEGSRLTVL.

This chain uses TRBV5-6 with TRBJ1-2; 9 nucleotides line up with TRBD1. CDR3 length: 13 residues. The germline V gene has CDR1 SGHDT and CDR2 YYEEEE. With V trimmed by 4 bases and J by 6 bases, 4 bases remained unmatched. The CDR3 loop reads CASSRGQGNGYTF. The CDR3, as DNA: TGTGCCAGCAGCAGGGGACAGGGTAATGGCTACACCTTC.

The chain has TRBV30 and TRBJ2-6; D remains unclear. This CDR3 has 16 residues. Deletions cut 0 bases from V and 0 bases from J, with 9 bases between. CDR1 and CDR2 from the germline V gene are GTSNPN and SVGIG (reference sequence). The CDR3 is CAWSVASSSGANVLTF. CDR3 nucleotide sequence: TGTGCCTGGAGTGTCGCGAGCTCCTCTGGGGCCAACGTCCTGACTTTC.

The chain combines TRBV7-2 with TRBJ1-3; no clear D. The CDR3 runs to 13 residues. The V gene's germline CDR1 is SGHTA and CDR2 FQGNSA. Trimming removed 4 bases from V and 0 bases from J, with 4 bases in between. DNA of the CDR3: TGTGCCAGCAGCTGGGTCTCTGGAAACACCATATATTTT. It encodes CASSWVSGNTIYF.

DNA for the CDR3: TGTGCCAGCATCTCGTTGAGGGGGCACTACGAGCAGTACTTC. This codes for CASISLRGHYEQYF. V is TRBV6-5 and J is TRBJ2-7, with TRBD1 identical over 7 bases. V dropped 7 bases and J dropped 3; count of bases not matched to a gene: 9. This CDR3 has 14 amino acids. The germline V gene encodes CDR1 MNHEY and CDR2 SVGAGI.

The chain links TRBV11-2 to TRBJ2-5; 9 positions match TRBD2. V dropped 0 bases and J dropped 4; count of bases not matched to a gene: 6. Germline CDR1 is SGHAT and CDR2 is FQNNGV. The CDR3 is 16 residues long. The CDR3 is CASSLDRGTSRETQYF. CDR3 coding DNA: TGTGCCAGCAGCTTAGATCGCGGGACTAGCAGAGAGACCCAGTACTTC.

This clone has only a few counts. This chain connects TRBV11-2 to TRBJ1-4, with D hard to call. Trimming shortened V by 0 bases and J by 6 bases, and 11 bases separated the two germline ends. Germline V gene data show CDR1 as SGHAT and CDR2 as FQNNGV. The CDR3 is 15 amino acids. Here the CDR3 DNA reads TGTGCCAGCAGCTTAGAGTTGGGTACTCATGAAAAACTGTTTTTT. It translates to CASSLELGTHEKLFF. Complete variable domain (other parts from reference TRBV11-2 and TRBJ1-4): EAGVAQSPRYKIIEKRQSVAFWCNPISGHATLYWYQQILGQGPKLLIQFQNNGVVDDSQLPKDRFSAERLKGVDSTLKIQPAKLEDSAVYLCASSLELGTHEKLFFGSGTQLSVL.

V gene TRBV5-4 combines with J gene TRBJ2-2; D ambiguous. This CDR3 spans 14 amino acids. Germline V gene lookup returns CDR1 SGHNT and CDR2 YYREEE (reference sequence). V dropped 0 bases and J dropped 4 bases, with 7 bases sitting between them. In DNA form, the CDR3 reads TGTGCCAGCAGCTTGGAGACTCGCACCGGGGAGCTGTTTTTT. Translating gives CASSLETRTGELFF.

The V gene is TRBV18, the J gene TRBJ1-3; D is unclear. This CDR3 is 14 amino acids long. Germline CDR1 and CDR2: KGHSH and LQKENI. Trimming pared 0 bases from V and 0 bases from J, leaving 3 bases between. DNA of the CDR3: TGTGCCAGCTCACCACCAGACTCTGGAAACACCATATATTTT. It encodes CASSPPDSGNTIYF.

The sample holds many counts of this clone. This sample also contains other DNA sequences that code for the same CDR3. The chain links TRBV30 to TRBJ1-4; the D is unclear. CDR1 is GTSNPN, CDR2 SVGIG, per germline (reference sequence). The CDR3 is made up of 12 amino acids. V gave up 0 bases and J gave up 7 bases, with 6 bases separating them. In nucleotides, the CDR3 is TGTGCCTGGAGTGTATCGGGTGAAAAACTGTTTTTT. It encodes CAWSVSGEKLFF.

This chain links TRBV18 with TRBJ1-1; 7 nucleotides line up with TRBD1. The junction had 5 bases not matched to a gene; V was cut back by 3 bases and J by 1 base. This CDR3 is built from 15 residues. CDR1 KGHSH and CDR2 LQKENI come from the germline V gene. CDR3 protein: CASSPGQTQNTEAFF. CDR3 DNA sequence: TGTGCCAGCTCACCGGGACAGACCCAGAACACTGAAGCTTTCTTT.

The chain has TRBV29-1 and TRBJ2-5; 11 nucleotides match TRBD1. The germline gives CDR1 SQVTM, CDR2 ANQGSEA. V gave up 7 bases and J gave up 5 bases; unmatched junction bases: 6. The CDR3 extends over 13 amino acids. The CDR3 region is CSARTGGGETQYF. The CDR3, as DNA: TGCAGCGCCCGGACAGGGGGCGGGGAGACCCAGTACTTC. Supplemented by reference TRBV29-1 and TRBJ2-5, the full variable domain reads SAVISQKPSRDICQRGTSLTIQCQVDSQVTMMFWYRQQPGQSLTLIATANQGSEATYESGFVIDKFPISRPNLTFSTLTVSNMSPEDSSIYLCSARTGGGETQYFGPGTRLLVL.

In this sample, this clone turned up many times. The CDR3 DNA reads TGCGCCAGCAGCCAAGATGAGGGGGTGGGTGAGCAGTTCTTC. Its protein product is CASSQDEGVGEQFF. V is TRBV4-3 and J is TRBJ2-1, with D tentatively TRBD1 (6 bases). The length of the CDR3 is 14 residues. The germline V gene has CDR1 LGHNA and CDR2 YSLEER. The V end was cut by 0 bases, the J end by 9 bases, with 12 bases between.

This chain uses TRBV5-6 with TRBJ2-1, with unresolved D. CDR3 length: 12 residues. Trimming stripped 0 bases from V and 8 bases from J, with 6 bases between. CDR1 is SGHDT and CDR2 is YYEEEE in the germline V gene. CDR3 bases: TGTGCCAGCAGCTTGGAAGTCTATGAGCAGTTCTTC. This encodes CASSLEVYEQFF.

Remarks on this clone: Other nucleotide sequences in the sample specify the same CDR3. The chain combines TRBV14 with TRBJ1-3; D remains unclear. This CDR3 contains 15 residues. V was shortened by 4 bases and J by 0 bases, with 10 bases between the two germline ends. The germline CDR1 and CDR2 sequences are SGHDN and FVKESK. CDR3 amino acids: CASSPPGNSGNTIYF. CDR3 sequence (DNA): TGTGCCAGCAGCCCGCCGGGTAACTCTGGAAACACCATATATTTT.

The chain combines TRBV7-9 with TRBJ2-3, with TRBD2 identical over 14 bases. V shed 4 bases, J shed 6 bases, and the junction held 6 bases outside the gene matches. This CDR3 region has 16 residues. The germline gives CDR1 SEHNR, CDR2 FQNEAQ (reference sequence). The CDR3 spells CASSSGLAGGVDTQYF. DNA for the CDR3: TGTGCCAGCAGCTCCGGACTAGCGGGAGGAGTGGATACGCAGTATTTT.